A single sample gave rise to the 18 T cell receptor beta chains below, sequenced in a study of beta chain features in type 1 diabetes. Study outcomes and limitations: Among all four CD4+ subsets, Type 1 diabetes patients had TCRB CDR3s that were moderately but significantly shorter.

The antigens for these receptors are not known. What was sequenced were expressed TCRB transcripts, since all of the isolated RNA had been reverse transcribed. TCRdb's table, derived via immunoSEQ multiplex PCR, lists solely in-frame clones and lacks some. Of some 48,000 clones listed, 35% to 55% are singletons. Sequenced sample: stem cell memory CD4+ T cells from blood. These receptors all come from a man between 25 and 39 years old with type 1 diabetes.

This clone was seen a handful of times. The CDR3 nucleotides are TGTGCCAGCAGCTTAGGGAGCTCGGACTACAATGAGCAGTTCTTC. This gives the protein CASSLGSSDYNEQFF. The chain carries TRBV7-9 and TRBJ2-1; D remains ambiguous. V was cut by 1 base and J by 3 bases, with 10 bases left in between. Germline V lookup: CDR1 SEHNR, CDR2 FQNEAQ (reference sequence). The CDR3 runs 15 residues.

The rearrangement links TRBV5-1 to TRBJ2-7; D is perhaps TRBD2 (5 bases). V dropped 0 bases and J dropped 5 bases, with 12 bases sitting between them. The CDR3 spans 14 residues. Germline CDR1 SGHRS, CDR2 YFSETQ. Written as DNA, the CDR3 is TGCGCCAGCAGCTTGGCGGCAGCGGAGGACGAGCAGTACTTC. Translating gives CASSLAAAEDEQYF. Full variable domain (rest looked up from reference TRBV5-1 and TRBJ2-7): KAGVTQTPRYLIKTRGQQVTLSCSPISGHRSVSWYQQTPGQGLQFLFEYFSETQRNKGNFPGRFSGRQFSNSRSEMNVSTLELGDSALYLCASSLAAAEDEQYFGPGTRLTVT.

The chain has TRBV5-1 and TRBJ2-6, with TRBD2 matching over 13 bases. The J segment lost 2 bases and the V segment lost 6 bases, leaving 8 bases of the junction unmatched. Germline V CDR1 and CDR2: SGHRS, YFSETQ. CDR3 length equals 18 residues. The CDR3 DNA reads TGCGCCAGCACTCTACTAGCGGGAGGGTTTACTGGGGCCAACGTCCTGACTTTC. Translated, it gives CASTLLAGGFTGANVLTF.

This sequence joins TRBV7-2 and TRBJ2-3; D might be TRBD2 (6 bases). Looked up from germline, CDR1 is SGHTA and CDR2 is FQGNSA. The length of the CDR3 is 15 residues. V lost 3 bases, J lost 4 bases, and 14 bases lay in between. CDR3 in DNA: TGTGCCAGCAGCTTTGCGGGCGGAGGGGCAGATACGCAGTATTTT. Its translation is CASSFAGGGADTQYF.

The sample holds one count of this clone. The rearrangement links TRBV11-2 to TRBJ2-5; 9 nucleotides agree with TRBD2. The J call may be wrong; the DNA end is better matched by TRBJ2-7. The CDR3 has 14 amino acids. Germline CDR1 SGHAT, CDR2 FQNNGV. In DNA, the CDR3 is TGTGCCAGCAGCTTGACTAGCGGAAGCTACGAGCAGTACTTC. This encodes CASSLTSGSYEQYF.

The chain joins TRBV30 to TRBJ2-1; a weak D match, TRBD2 (6 bases). The CDR3 contains 15 residues. Germline CDR1 and CDR2: GTSNPN and SVGIG (reference sequence). Trimming shortened V by 1 base and J by 0 bases, and 10 bases separated the two germline ends. The CDR3 bases are TGTGCCTGGAGTGAGGCGGGAATCTCCTACAATGAGCAGTTCTTC. Protein sequence: CAWSEAGISYNEQFF.

This chain joins TRBV7-9 and TRBJ2-5; 7 nucleotides line up with TRBD1. The CDR3 totals 17 residues. The germline CDR1 and CDR2 sequences are SEHNR and FQNEAQ (reference sequence). Unmatched junction bases numbered 14, after V lost 6 bases and J lost 1 base. The CDR3 nucleotides read TGTGCCAGCAGTTCATTGGCAGGGGGATCGTCCCAAGAGACCCAGTACTTC. Encoded protein: CASSSLAGGSSQETQYF.

V usage is TRBV7-9 and J usage is TRBJ2-3; TRBD2 might be the D (7 bases). This CDR3 comprises 16 residues. Deletions cut 4 bases from V and 3 bases from J, with 17 bases between. Germline V gives CDR1 SEHNR, CDR2 FQNEAQ (reference sequence). The CDR3 DNA follows: TGTGCCAGCAGCTGGGGAGGGGCAGGGGCTACAGATACGCAGTATTTT. Translation gives CASSWGGAGATDTQYF.

This chain links TRBV4-2 with TRBJ1-1, with a weak D call TRBD1 (5 bases). Germline-derived CDR1 and CDR2 are LGHNA and YNFKEQ. V was clipped by 0 bases and J by 5 bases, with 13 bases between them. This CDR3 contains 15 residues. This CDR3 is CASSQDRAGITEAFF. As DNA, the CDR3 is TGTGCCAGCAGCCAAGATCGGGCAGGGATAACTGAAGCTTTCTTT.

CDR3 sequence reads: CASSQGTGGREQYF. The CDR3 nucleotides are TGTGCCAGCAGCCAGGGGACAGGGGGCCGAGAGCAGTACTTC. The V and J genes are TRBV6-1 and TRBJ2-7, with 12 bases that match TRBD1. V trimming: 6 bases; J trimming: 7 bases; junction bases outside the gene matches: 7. Per the germline V gene, CDR1 is MNHNS and CDR2 is SASEGT. The CDR3 contains 14 residues.

The chain links TRBV15 to TRBJ1-2; no firm D call. The germline CDR1 and CDR2 sequences are LNHNV and YYDKDF (reference sequence). The CDR3 has 13 residues. Trimming removed 4 bases from V and 0 bases from J, with 6 bases in between. CDR3 in DNA: TGTGCCACCAGCAACATGGCTAACTATGGCTACACCTTC. It is translated as CATSNMANYGYTF.

The V call is TRBV4-2, the J call TRBJ2-3; 10 bases fit TRBD2. Germline lookup yields CDR1 LGHNA and CDR2 YNFKEQ. After removal of 4 bases from V and 0 bases from J, the junction contained 4 bases not matched to a gene. The CDR3 runs to 16 residues. CDR3 sequence reads: CASSLGLAASTDTQYF. In DNA form, the CDR3 reads TGTGCCAGCAGCCTCGGACTAGCGGCTAGCACAGATACGCAGTATTTT.

Note on this clone: Other nucleotide sequences from this sample produce the same CDR3. The chain joins TRBV2 to TRBJ1-1; perhaps TRBD1 as D (6 bases). Trimming removed 6 bases from V and 2 bases from J, with 10 bases in between. Germline loops: CDR1 SNHLY, CDR2 FYNNEI. The CDR3 consists of 13 residues. The CDR3 loop is CASSEQGNTEAFF. The CDR3 coding sequence is TGTGCCAGCAGCGAACAGGGAAACACTGAAGCTTTCTTT.

The chain carries TRBV5-1 and TRBJ2-1; D gene unclear. This CDR3 has 13 residues. V was clipped by 1 base and J by 7 bases, with 9 bases between them. Germline V gene sequence: CDR1 SGHRS, CDR2 YFSETQ. CDR3 sequence (DNA): TGCGCCAGCAGCTTGAACAACCTGAATGAGCAGTTCTTC. Amino acids: CASSLNNLNEQFF.

This clone has more than one count but fewer than ten. The gene calls are TRBV6-5 and TRBJ2-7; D is possibly TRBD2 (5 bases). Trimming removed 7 bases at V and 0 bases at J, with 13 bases between. The CDR3 sequence is 14 residues long. Germline CDR1 and CDR2: MNHEY and SVGAGI. This CDR3 is CASTRGGPSYEQYF. CDR3 sequence (DNA): TGTGCCAGCACACGAGGCGGGCCCTCCTACGAGCAGTACTTC.

This chain joins TRBV11-2 and TRBJ2-5; maybe TRBD2 (6 bases). This CDR3 comprises 13 residues. Looked up from germline, CDR1 is SGHAT and CDR2 is FQNNGV. The V end was cut by 4 bases, the J end by 2 bases, with 8 bases between. CDR3 DNA: TGTGCCAGCAGCTGGGACTTACAAGAGACCCAGTACTTC. Translated: CASSWDLQETQYF.

The CDR3 protein is CASSPRLGYEQYF. The CDR3 DNA reads as TGTGCCAGCTCACCCCGCCTCGGCTACGAGCAGTACTTC. The chain has TRBV18 and TRBJ2-7, with D unclear. CDR1 is KGHSH and CDR2 is LQKENI in the germline V gene. The germline V and J ends were trimmed by 3 bases and 3 bases, with 9 bases remaining between them. This CDR3 is built from 13 residues.

The chain uses TRBV6-7 and TRBJ1-1, with D possibly being TRBD1 (5 bases). TRBV6-7 is recorded as an ORF, its role being uncertain. V lost 5 bases and J lost 0, with 19 bases in between. The CDR3 length is 17 residues. The CDR3 region has the DNA TGTGCCAGCAGTGGGAAACGGCGGACAAAGATGAACACTGAAGCTTTCTTT. This sequence encodes CASSGKRRTKMNTEAFF.